These T cell receptor beta chains were read from a single sample in a study of T cells in localized non-small cell lung cancer. The method was immunoSEQ multiplex PCR; TCRdb's version includes in-frame clones alone and lacks a portion of them. This sample carries 100,000 to 150,000 clones, more than 70% of them seen once, and the ten largest clones take roughly 1.8%. Sequenced material: peripheral blood, taken before any cancer treatment. These receptors were collected from a female donor over 55 with stage I lung adenocarcinoma. Each CDR3 is given with its conserved first and last residue. The D gene is left open where the match is weak. Clone size appears in some rows only: once, few, many, or a class for an expanded clone.

cdr3_aa,cdr3_nt,clone_size,j_call,v_call,d_call
CASSLKGGGQETQYF,TGTGCCAGCAGCTTAAAAGGGGGTGGGCAAGAGACCCAGTACTTC,.,TRBJ2-5,TRBV13,.
CASSWTAENQPQHF,TGTGCCAGCAGTTGGACAGCAGAGAATCAGCCCCAGCATTTT,.,TRBJ1-5,TRBV7-2,.
CASGQDTPEAFF,TGTGCCAGCGGACAGGACACCCCAGAAGCTTTCTTT,once,TRBJ1-1,TRBV18,TRBD1
CASSLGGARPYNEQFF,TGCGCCAGCAGCTTGGGCGGAGCCCGGCCTTACAATGAGCAGTTCTTC,.,TRBJ2-1,TRBV5-1,.
CASSRSGRDEQYF,TGTGCCAGCAGCCGATCGGGACGGGACGAGCAGTACTTC,.,TRBJ2-7,TRBV11-3,.
CASSPPGPPDYEQYF,TGTGCCAGCAGCCCTCCGGGACCCCCAGACTACGAGCAGTACTTC,few,TRBJ2-7,TRBV6-1,.
CSVDGVAGAAGEQFF,TGCAGCGTTGATGGAGTAGCGGGAGCGGCTGGTGAGCAGTTCTTC,.,TRBJ2-1,TRBV29-1,TRBD2
CASSQDTSFYNEQFF,TGCGCCAGCAGCCAAGACACTAGTTTCTACAATGAGCAGTTCTTC,.,TRBJ2-1,TRBV4-1,.
CSVRLAAETQYF,TGCAGCGTTAGACTAGCCGCTGAGACCCAGTACTTC,.,TRBJ2-5,TRBV29-1,TRBD2
CTSSQKRKGLVIGETQYF,TGCACCAGCAGCCAAAAAAGAAAAGGGCTTGTAATAGGGGAGACCCAGTACTTC,.,TRBJ2-5,TRBV1,.
CAWSVGGVGETQYF,TGTGCCTGGAGTGTAGGGGGAGTTGGGGAGACCCAGTACTTC,.,TRBJ2-5,TRBV30,.
CASRQWDTDTQYF,TGCGCCAGCCGACAGTGGGATACAGATACGCAGTATTTT,.,TRBJ2-3,TRBV10-1,.
CSGATEQFF,TGCAGTGGGGCCACTGAGCAGTTCTTC,.,TRBJ2-1,TRBV29-1,.
CASSDWDPPNTDTQYF,TGCGCCAGCAGTGACTGGGACCCGCCCAACACAGATACGCAGTATTTT,.,TRBJ2-3,TRBV10-2,.
CASSDTTNTDTQYF,TGTGCCAGCAGTGACACCACCAACACAGATACGCAGTATTTT,.,TRBJ2-3,TRBV6-4,.
CASSQGTSGSLGYNEQFF,TGTGCCAGCAGCCAAGGGACTAGCGGGAGTTTGGGTTACAATGAGCAGTTCTTC,.,TRBJ2-1,TRBV4-2,TRBD2
CASSLASGSNGRLYEQYF,TGTGCCAGCAGCTTAGCTTCGGGTAGTAACGGGAGACTCTACGAGCAGTACTTC,.,TRBJ2-7,TRBV7-8,.